Below are 6 T cell receptor beta chains sequenced from a single sample in a study of molecular identifiers for immune sequencing clone quantification. TCRdb re-called the PCR reads through MiXCR, storing one row per CDR3 protein. This table holds some 100,000 distinct CDR3 sequences, roughly 38% found once. Input material: naive CD8+ T cells from blood, with Jurkat cell RNA spiked in. Subset noted: FACS-sorted CD8+CD4-CCR7+CD45RA+ naive T cells. Every receptor here comes from a human donor in good health. Some libraries in this study had Jurkat cell RNA spiked in.

As regards this clonotype: A much larger clone is a single base away; this may be a read error. This sequence joins TRBV4-1 and TRBJ1-2; 9 bases line up with TRBD1. The CDR3 extends over 16 amino acids. Germline V lookup: CDR1 MGHRA, CDR2 YSYEKL. Trimming cost V 0 bases and J 4 bases; bases outside gene matches: 6. CDR3 protein: CASSQDRGQGIYGYTF. The CDR3 DNA follows: TGCGCCAGCAGCCAAGATCGCGGACAGGGGATCTATGGCTACACCTTC.

The CDR3 loop reads CASSDSGGETQYF. In DNA form, the CDR3 reads TGTGCCAGCAGCGACTCAGGGGGAGAGACCCAGTACTTC. This chain uses TRBV9 with TRBJ2-5; TRBD1 matches 7 bases. The CDR3 is 13 amino acids. Germline CDR1 reads SGDLS; CDR2 reads YYNGEE. V shed 3 bases and J 4 bases; nucleotides not matched to a gene: 3.

The chain uses TRBV3-1 and TRBJ2-7, with 8 bases lining up with TRBD1. The CDR3 length is 14 residues. With V trimmed by 5 bases and J by 3 bases, 6 bases remained unmatched. The V gene's germline CDR1 is LGHDT and CDR2 YNNKEL (reference sequence). The CDR3 spells CASSTGQGNYEQYF. DNA for the CDR3: TGTGCCAGCAGCACAGGACAGGGAAACTACGAGCAGTACTTC.

With regard to this clonotype: As the CDR3 is not closed by the conserved phenylalanine or tryptophan, this likely results from a read error. No DNA is shown, since the ends of the CDR3 on it are uncertain; the CDR3 is the one TCRdb lists. V is TRBV5-6 and J is TRBJ1-1. The CDR3 region is 11 residues in length, termini included. Germline assignment: CDR1 SGHDT and CDR2 YYEEEE. CDR3 region: CASSAGANGVN.

On this clonotype itself: This is likely a read error, given that the CDR3 carries no conserved phenylalanine or tryptophan at its end. The chain carries TRBV28 and TRBJ2-5, with D tentatively TRBD1 or TRBD2 (5 bases each). V dropped 5 bases and J dropped 3 bases, with 16 bases sitting between them. This CDR3 is 15 amino acids long. The germline gives CDR1 MDHEN, CDR2 SYDVKM. The CDR3 bases are TGTGCCAGCAGTCTCCTGGGGGAAACCGAAGAGACCCAGTACATC. This codes for CASSLLGETEETQYI.

There are a few counts of this clonotype. The chain is built from TRBV7-6 and TRBJ2-5; perhaps D is TRBD1 or TRBD2 (5 bases each). The length of the CDR3 is 15 residues. Germline CDR1 and CDR2: SGHVS and FNYEAQ. Trimming removed 5 bases at V and 0 bases at J, with 13 bases between. Here the CDR3 DNA reads TGTGCCAGCAGCCCCGGGACGAACTACCAAGAGACCCAGTACTTC. Translating it yields CASSPGTNYQETQYF.